The 19 T cell receptor beta chains below all came from one sample that was sequenced in a study of early T cells in non-severe SARS-CoV-2 infection. TCRdb reanalysed the 5' RACE reads using MiXCR and keeps one entry per CDR3 protein. The profile covers tens of thousands of distinct CDR3 sequences, with roughly 12% appearing a single time and roughly 5% taken by the ten largest. Sequencing was done on a sample of whole blood. The receptors derive from an adult who was a healthcare worker with PCR-confirmed SARS-CoV-2 infection or an uninfected control (not recorded which).

The chain uses TRBV6-1 and TRBJ2-7, with 7 positions matching TRBD1. V gave up 0 bases and J gave up 3 bases; unmatched junction bases: 8. The CDR3 is 16 amino acids. CDR1 and CDR2 (germline): MNHNS, SASEGT. The CDR3 sequence is CASSEALLGQFYEQYF. The CDR3 DNA reads TGTGCCAGCAGTGAAGCGCTTCTGGGACAGTTCTACGAGCAGTACTTC.

This clonotype was seen repeatedly, ten times or more. The chain employs TRBV4-1 and TRBJ1-1; unclear D gene. V was pared by 4 bases and J by 8 bases, with 14 bases between. Germline loops: CDR1 MGHRA, CDR2 YSYEKL. This CDR3 spans 13 amino acids. CDR3 protein: CASSRLPGEEAFF. In DNA, the CDR3 is TGCGCCAGCAGCCGACTTCCGGGAGAAGAAGCTTTCTTT.

In regard to this clonotype: This may stem from a read error, because a much larger clone lies one nucleotide away. This chain connects TRBV18 to TRBJ1-5; D is uncertain. This CDR3 region has 16 residues. CDR1 is KGHSH, CDR2 LQKENI, per germline. CDR3 region: CASSPLMSEGNQPLHF. For the CDR3, the DNA is TGTGCCAGCTCACCACTTATGAGTGAGGGCAATCAGCCCCTGCATTTT.

This clonotype was observed many times. In DNA form, the CDR3 reads TGTGCCAGCAGCCAAGTTACCAATATGGCAGAAGCTTTCTTT. Amino acids: CASSQVTNMAEAFF. This chain uses TRBV14 with TRBJ1-1; D is unclear. CDR3 length equals 14 residues. Germline values: CDR1 SGHDN, CDR2 FVKESK. V was clipped by 1 base and J by 8 bases, with 14 bases between them.

The chain is built from TRBV29-1 and TRBJ2-1; D is unresolved. CDR1 and CDR2 from the germline V gene are SQVTM and ANQGSEA. CDR3 size: 14 residues. The V end lost 5 bases, the J end lost 4 bases, and 15 bases lay between the germline ends. The CDR3 DNA reads as TGCAGCGTTAAGACGGTAAGCTCTTACAATGAGCAGTTCTTC. This codes for CSVKTVSSYNEQFF.

The rearrangement links TRBV6-5 to TRBJ1-1, with 11 bases identical to TRBD1. After removal of 6 bases from V and 7 bases from J, the junction contained 4 bases not matched to a gene. The CDR3 length is 13 residues. CDR1 and CDR2 (germline): MNHEY, SVGAGI. The CDR3 nucleotides read TGTGCCAGCAGGGGACAGGGGGAGGGTGAAGCTTTCTTT. Translating it yields CASRGQGEGEAFF.

This chain links TRBV20-1 with TRBJ1-4; D is unclear. The CDR3 extends over 14 amino acids. Trimming removed 3 bases at V and 3 bases at J, with 11 bases between. The V gene's germline CDR1 is DFQATT and CDR2 SNEGSKA (reference sequence). CDR3 DNA: TGCAGTGCTAGGCCGGGTCTGGCTAATGAAAAACTGTTTTTT. This sequence encodes CSARPGLANEKLFF.

This clonotype was recorded many times. The chain recombines TRBV7-3 with TRBJ2-2, with D hard to call. Looked up from germline, CDR1 is SGHTA and CDR2 is FQGTGA. V lost 5 bases to trimming and J lost 4 bases, with 8 bases between them. The CDR3 sequence is 13 residues long. Written as DNA, the CDR3 is TGTGCCAGCAGCCAAGTGAGCACCGGGGAGCTGTTTTTT. Its protein is CASSQVSTGELFF.

V gene TRBV2 combines with J gene TRBJ2-1, with 12 bases identical to TRBD2. The CDR3 has 20 amino acids. V lost 6 bases to trimming and J lost 6 bases; unmatched junction nucleotides: 21. Germline CDR1 and CDR2: SNHLY and FYNNEI. The CDR3 reads CASSPRPTSGSRTYRNEQFF. CDR3 bases: TGTGCCAGCAGCCCCCGACCGACTAGCGGGAGCCGAACGTACCGCAATGAGCAGTTCTTC. The variable domain in full, with the rest retrieved from reference TRBV2 and TRBJ2-1, is EPEVTQTPSHQVTQMGQEVILRCVPISNHLYFYWYRQILGQKVEFLVSFYNNEISEKSEIFDDQFSVERPDGSNFTLKIRSTKLEDSAMYFCASSPRPTSGSRTYRNEQFFGPGTRLTVL.

This clonotype has more than one count but fewer than ten. The genes are TRBV28 and TRBJ1-2; no firm D call. CDR3 length equals 13 residues. Trimming pared 8 bases from V and 4 bases from J, leaving 14 bases between. The V gene's germline CDR1 is MDHEN and CDR2 SYDVKM. CDR3 in amino acids: CASRSPRVYGYTF. The CDR3 nucleotides are TGTGCCAGCCGATCCCCTCGGGTCTATGGCTACACCTTC.

At least ten counts were recorded for this clonotype. V is TRBV20-1 and J is TRBJ1-4, with D tentatively TRBD1 (5 bases). V gave up 5 bases and J gave up 5 bases, with 21 bases separating them. CDR1 is DFQATT and CDR2 is SNEGSKA in the germline V gene (reference sequence). CDR3 length: 16 residues. CDR3 DNA: TGCAGTGCTTCGAAGGGGCAGGCGGGAGTGAATGAAAAACTGTTTTTT. Protein product: CSASKGQAGVNEKLFF.

This clonotype was seen ten or more times. The chain combines TRBV2 with TRBJ2-1, with 13 positions matching TRBD2. The V gene end was trimmed by 7 bases and the J gene end by 8 bases; junction bases not matched to a gene: 8. The CDR3 has 15 residues. The V gene's germline CDR1 is SNHLY and CDR2 FYNNEI. CDR3 protein: CASTLLAGGWDEQFF. CDR3 sequence (DNA): TGTGCCAGCACCCTACTAGCGGGGGGGTGGGATGAGCAGTTCTTC.

The CDR3 loop is CASSLEGRGLYEQYF. Here the CDR3 DNA reads TGTGCCAGCAGCTTAGAGGGCAGGGGGCTTTACGAGCAGTACTTC. The gene calls are TRBV11-2 and TRBJ2-7; 8 bases align to TRBD1. The germline V gene encodes CDR1 SGHAT and CDR2 FQNNGV. The V and J ends lost 0 bases and 4 bases, in that order; junction bases with no gene match: 5. The CDR3 contains 15 residues.

Regarding this clonotype: It may be a read error: a sequence one base away is much more abundant. As DNA, the CDR3 is TGCAGCGTAACTAGCGGGAGTTGGGAGCAGTACTTC. It is translated as CSVTSGSWEQYF. V gene TRBV29-1 combines with J gene TRBJ2-7, with TRBD2 identical over 11 bases. V lost 6 bases and J lost 7; bases outside the gene matches: 5. Per germline, CDR1 SQVTM and CDR2 ANQGSEA. CDR3 length: 12 residues.

The V and J genes are TRBV3-1 and TRBJ2-1; no definite D call. V lost 0 bases and J lost 6, with 6 bases in between. Per germline, CDR1 LGHDT and CDR2 YNNKEL (reference sequence). This CDR3 is built from 13 residues. The CDR3 nucleotides are TGTGCCAGCAGCCAAGATACATCCAATGAGCAGTTCTTC. This sequence encodes CASSQDTSNEQFF.

This clonotype was found a few times. J is TRBJ2-5 and V is TRBV24-1, with D hard to call. This CDR3 is built from 12 residues. Deletions cut 4 bases from V and 7 bases from J, with 9 bases between. Germline V gene data show CDR1 as KGHDR and CDR2 as SFDVKD. CDR3 sequence: CATSERLGTQYF. DNA of the CDR3: TGTGCCACCAGTGAGCGGTTGGGGACCCAGTACTTC.

This clonotype was recorded a few times. This chain joins TRBV7-2 and TRBJ2-2; tentatively, D is TRBD2 (5 bases). V was clipped by 2 bases and J by 1 base, with 8 bases between them. Germline values: CDR1 SGHTA, CDR2 FQGNSA. This CDR3 has 15 amino acids. In DNA, the CDR3 is TGTGCCAGCAGCTTATACGGGAAGAACACCGGGGAGCTGTTTTTT. As protein: CASSLYGKNTGELFF.

A few counts support this clonotype. The V gene is TRBV12-3 or TRBV12-4, the J gene TRBJ2-1; TRBD1 might be the D (6 bases). V was trimmed by 6 bases and J by 3 bases, leaving 9 bases between them. This CDR3 region has 13 residues. The CDR3 reads CASRAQGYNEQFF. CDR3 DNA: TGTGCCAGCAGGGCACAGGGCTACAATGAGCAGTTCTTC.

The sample holds many counts of this clonotype. J is TRBJ1-6 and V is TRBV27, with D possibly matching TRBD1 (6 bases). The CDR3 totals 15 residues. V shed 7 bases and J shed 10 bases, with 20 bases lying between them. Germline CDR1 is MNHEY and CDR2 is SMNVEV (reference sequence). The DNA for the CDR3 is TGTGCCAGCACTCCGAGGCAGGGGTTTAGGTCACCCCTCCACTTT. It specifies CASTPRQGFRSPLHF.